The 23 T cell receptor beta chains reported below all come from one sample, sequenced in a study of blood T cell repertoires in COVID-19. Repertoires were generated with immunoSEQ multiplex PCR, while TCRdb's copy carries only in-frame clones and drops some. This sample has approximately 330,000 clones, with roughly 90% found just once. Material: peripheral blood. Source of these receptors: a man in his thirties or forties with COVID-19, enrolled during active disease.

The V and J genes are TRBV11-2 and TRBJ2-3, with 8 bases matching TRBD1. Germline loops: CDR1 SGHAT, CDR2 FQNNGV. The CDR3 contains 14 residues. The V and J ends lost 3 bases and 9 bases, in that order; junction bases with no gene match: 8. CDR3 in amino acids: CASSFDRGSDTQYF. The DNA for the CDR3 is TGTGCCAGCAGCTTTGACAGGGGTTCGGACACGCAGTATTTT. The full variable domain, in which reference TRBV11-2 and TRBJ2-3 provide the parts outside the CDR3, is EAGVAQSPRYKIIEKRQSVAFWCNPISGHATLYWYQQILGQGPKLLIQFQNNGVVDDSQLPKDRFSAERLKGVDSTLKIQPAKLEDSAVYLCASSFDRGSDTQYFGPGTRLTVL.

The chain is built from TRBV19 and TRBJ1-6; D might be TRBD1 (5 bases). Germline values: CDR1 LNHDA, CDR2 SQIVND (reference sequence). The CDR3 sequence is 17 residues long. V was pared by 5 bases and J by 3 bases, with 17 bases between. This chain's CDR3 is CASSGPPGLIYNSPLHF. DNA of the CDR3: TGTGCCAGTAGTGGTCCACCGGGACTGATCTATAATTCACCCCTCCACTTT. Variable domain in full (rest from reference TRBV19 and TRBJ1-6): DGGITQSPKYLFRKEGQNVTLSCEQNLNHDAMYWYRQDPGQGLRLIYYSQIVNDFQKGDIAEGYSVSREKKESFPLTVTSAQKNPTAFYLCASSGPPGLIYNSPLHFGNGTRLTVT.

V gene TRBV7-9 combines with J gene TRBJ1-2; TRBD1 matches 9 bases. CDR3 length equals 14 residues. The V gene's germline CDR1 is SEHNR and CDR2 FQNEAQ (reference sequence). Trimming cost V 5 bases and J 7 bases; bases outside gene matches: 8. The CDR3 spells CASSVAGTGTGYTF. DNA of the CDR3: TGTGCCAGCAGCGTGGCCGGGACAGGGACTGGCTACACCTTC.

The DNA of the CDR3 is TGTGCCAGCAGTCCCTCGGGACAGACATACGAGCAGTACTTC. This encodes CASSPSGQTYEQYF. V and J are TRBV27 and TRBJ2-7; 7 nucleotides align to TRBD1. After removal of 5 bases from V and 4 bases from J, the junction contained 8 bases not matched to a gene. Germline V lookup: CDR1 MNHEY, CDR2 SMNVEV (reference sequence). The CDR3 loop spans 14 amino acids.

This clone appeared once. This chain joins TRBV28 and TRBJ2-4, with 10 nucleotides matching TRBD1. In germline, CDR1 is MDHEN, CDR2 SYDVKM. The length of the CDR3 is 15 residues. Losses at the gene ends were 0 bases for V and 7 bases for J; bases not matched to a gene: 3. CDR3 in amino acids: CASSLWGGQGNIQYF. CDR3 in DNA: TGTGCCAGCAGTTTATGGGGGGGACAGGGGAACATTCAGTACTTC.

The J gene is TRBJ1-1, the V gene TRBV7-8; no clear D. This CDR3 region has 19 residues. Trimming shortened V by 1 base and J by 1 base, and 22 bases separated the two germline ends. The germline CDR1 and CDR2 sequences are SGHVS and FQNEAQ. This chain's CDR3 is CASSLDRYSLILRNTEAFF. DNA of the CDR3: TGTGCCAGCAGCTTAGATCGGTACAGCCTGATCCTCCGGAACACTGAAGCTTTCTTT.

This clone was seen more than once but under ten times. The rearrangement links TRBV2 to TRBJ1-2; possible D gene TRBD1, 6 bases. V was pared by 4 bases and J by 3 bases, with 9 bases between. CDR1 is SNHLY and CDR2 is FYNNEI in the germline V gene. CDR3 length: 13 residues. The CDR3 protein is CASSAQGYYGYTF. The CDR3 nucleotides are TGTGCCAGCAGTGCCCAGGGGTACTATGGCTACACCTTC.

This chain connects TRBV19 to TRBJ2-3, with unresolved D. Germline CDR1 is LNHDA and CDR2 is SQIVND (reference sequence). V lost 4 bases to trimming and J lost 0 bases, with 2 bases between them. The CDR3 has 12 residues. The chain's CDR3 is CASSTSTDTQYF. For the CDR3, the DNA is TGTGCCAGTAGTACAAGCACAGATACGCAGTATTTT.

V and J are TRBV19 and TRBJ1-2; the match to TRBD1 covers 7 bases. V shed 0 bases and J 5 bases; nucleotides not matched to a gene: 9. Germline V gives CDR1 LNHDA, CDR2 SQIVND (reference sequence). The CDR3 length is 16 residues. The CDR3 nucleotides read TGTGCCAGTAGTATAGAAACGACAGGGACACCTTATGGCTACACCTTC. It yields the protein CASSIETTGTPYGYTF.

This clone was recorded once. V gene TRBV28 combines with J gene TRBJ2-7; the match to TRBD1 covers 10 bases. This CDR3 has 16 residues. V dropped 5 bases and J dropped 0; count of bases not matched to a gene: 7. CDR1 MDHEN and CDR2 SYDVKM come from the germline V gene. For the CDR3, the DNA is TGTGCCAGCAGTGACCGGGACAGGGGCCGCTCCTACGAGCAGTACTTC. It is translated as CASSDRDRGRSYEQYF.

The rearrangement uses TRBV28 and TRBJ2-3, with D perhaps TRBD2 (5 bases). Trimming cost V 4 bases and J 5 bases, with 16 bases left between them. The CDR3 has 15 amino acids. CDR1 and CDR2 from the germline V gene are MDHEN and SYDVKM. Written as DNA, the CDR3 is TGTGCCAGCAGTTACCGGGATTTTCCGGTAGATACGCAGTATTTT. Its translation is CASSYRDFPVDTQYF.

The chain combines TRBV9 with TRBJ2-1; D may be TRBD2 (6 bases). The CDR3 runs to 14 residues. V lost 1 base, J lost 8 bases, and 13 bases lay in between. CDR1 and CDR2 (germline): SGDLS, YYNGEE. CDR3 sequence reads: CASSVSAEGYEQFF. As DNA, the CDR3 is TGTGCCAGCAGCGTAAGTGCGGAGGGTTATGAGCAGTTCTTC.

Only a few counts were recorded for this clone. The chain links TRBV12-5 to TRBJ2-7; 9 bases agree with TRBD1. V trimming: 1 base; J trimming: 3 bases; junction bases outside the gene matches: 19. The CDR3 is 20 residues long. Germline CDR1 and CDR2: LGHNT and FRNRAP. CDR3 residues: CASGLAGKQGARSEFYEQYF. The CDR3 DNA follows: TGTGCTAGTGGTTTGGCCGGAAAACAGGGGGCGCGATCAGAGTTCTACGAGCAGTACTTC.

V gene TRBV12-5 combines with J gene TRBJ2-1, with unresolved D. The V and J ends lost 5 bases and 9 bases respectively, with 14 bases between them. The CDR3 is 13 residues long. Per germline, CDR1 LGHNT and CDR2 FRNRAP. CDR3 residues: CASGLPRVTEQFF. The CDR3, as DNA: TGTGCTAGTGGTCTCCCTCGGGTCACTGAGCAGTTCTTC.

This rearrangement joins TRBV27 to TRBJ2-4; no definite D call. Germline V gene sequence: CDR1 MNHEY, CDR2 SMNVEV (reference sequence). Trimming took off 3 bases at V and 16 bases at J, with 13 bases between the two ends. This CDR3 comprises 11 residues. The CDR3 region is CASSFGRRLYF. CDR3 in DNA: TGTGCCAGCAGTTTTGGCCGCCGTCTCTACTTC.

This chain links TRBV11-1 with TRBJ1-6; 7 bases map to TRBD1. This CDR3 contains 13 residues. Germline V lookup: CDR1 SGHAT, CDR2 FQDESV (reference sequence). V shed 5 bases, J shed 11 bases, and the junction held 6 bases outside the gene matches. The DNA for the CDR3 is TGTGCCAGCAGCCAGACAGGGTTGACACCCCTCCACTTT. Amino acid sequence: CASSQTGLTPLHF.

J is TRBJ2-7 and V is TRBV30, with 7 bases aligning to TRBD1. CDR3 length: 15 residues. Germline V gene data show CDR1 as GTSNPN and CDR2 as SVGIG (reference sequence). The V segment lost 1 base and the J segment 0 bases; nucleotides outside the gene matches: 6. The CDR3 loop reads CAWSGGTANSYEQYF. The CDR3 DNA is TGTGCCTGGAGTGGGGGGACAGCCAACTCCTACGAGCAGTACTTC.

The CDR3 region is CASSVGAGTMYGYTF. CDR3 DNA: TGTGCCAGCAGCGTAGGGGCAGGTACAATGTATGGCTACACCTTC. The genes are TRBV9 and TRBJ1-2; D gene ambiguous. Germline assignment: CDR1 SGDLS and CDR2 YYNGEE. V was cut by 0 bases and J by 5 bases, with 14 bases left in between. The CDR3 has 15 residues. The whole variable domain, filled in from reference TRBV9 and TRBJ1-2, reads DSGVTQTPKHLITATGQRVTLRCSPRSGDLSVYWYQQSLDQGLQFLIQYYNGEERAKGNILERFSAQQFPDLHSELNLSSLELGDSALYFCASSVGAGTMYGYTFGSGTRLTVV.

The CDR3 region is CASSYGTSQETQYF. The CDR3 DNA is TGTGCCAGCAGTTATGGCACTAGCCAAGAGACCCAGTACTTC. This rearrangement joins TRBV6-2 or TRBV6-3 to TRBJ2-5; weak D call: TRBD2 (5 bases). This CDR3 has 14 residues. V shed 3 bases and J shed 1 base, with 9 bases lying between them. Germline assignment: CDR1 MNHEY and CDR2 SVGEGT.

J is TRBJ1-6 and V is TRBV9; D is unclear. This CDR3 is 16 amino acids long. Trimming cost V 0 bases and J 4 bases, with 11 bases left between them. CDR1 is SGDLS and CDR2 is YYNGEE in the germline V gene. Written as DNA, the CDR3 is TGTGCCAGCAGCGTAGGAGGGTCAGGATATAATTCACCCCTCCACTTT. Amino acid sequence: CASSVGGSGYNSPLHF.

This chain uses TRBV18 with TRBJ2-1; 9 bases match TRBD2. V gave up 3 bases and J gave up 9 bases; unmatched junction bases: 12. The CDR3 spans 16 residues. Germline V gene lookup returns CDR1 KGHSH and CDR2 LQKENI. CDR3 amino acids: CASSPPRTSVLGEQFF. The CDR3, as DNA: TGTGCCAGCTCACCCCCTCGGACTAGCGTCTTGGGTGAGCAGTTCTTC.

The rearrangement links TRBV15 to TRBJ2-5; D might be TRBD2 (6 bases). V shed 5 bases and J shed 2 bases, with 9 bases lying between them. Germline V CDR1 and CDR2: LNHNV, YYDKDF (reference sequence). The CDR3 is made up of 13 amino acids. CDR3 residues: CATSGDWQETQYF. CDR3 in DNA: TGTGCCACCAGCGGGGACTGGCAAGAGACCCAGTACTTC. Full variable domain (remainder filled in from reference TRBV15 and TRBJ2-5): DAMVIQNPRYQVTQFGKPVTLSCSQTLNHNVMYWYQQKSSQAPKLLFHYYDKDFNNEADTPDNFQSRRPNTSFCFLDIRSPGLGDTAMYLCATSGDWQETQYFGPGTRLLVL.

The V and J genes are TRBV27 and TRBJ2-7; 8 bases line up with TRBD1. CDR1 and CDR2 (germline): MNHEY, SMNVEV (reference sequence). The V gene end was trimmed by 4 bases and the J gene end by 2 bases; junction bases not matched to a gene: 7. The CDR3 is 15 residues long. The CDR3 region has the DNA TGTGCCAGCAGTTACAGACAGGGGCAGACCTACGAGCAGTACTTC. It translates to CASSYRQGQTYEQYF.